A single sample gave rise to the 25 T cell receptor beta chains below, sequenced in a study of T cells after somatic rescue of genetic block. Assay: immunoSEQ multiplex PCR; the TCRdb copy retains only in-frame clones and omits some. The sample yields 14,000 to 15,000 clones, around three quarters seen once. The sample consisted of peripheral blood mononuclear cells (PBMCs). These receptors all stem from a boy aged 5 to 17.

The J gene is TRBJ1-3, the V gene TRBV5-1; the D is unclear. V was cut by 2 bases and J by 2 bases, with 5 bases left in between. Per the germline V gene, CDR1 is SGHRS and CDR2 is YFSETQ. The CDR3 totals 13 residues. DNA of the CDR3: TGCGCCAGCAGCTTCGTAGCTGGAAACACCATATATTTT. Protein sequence: CASSFVAGNTIYF.

V usage is TRBV2 and J usage is TRBJ2-4; D is uncertain. Trimming stripped 5 bases from V and 0 bases from J, with 11 bases between. Germline CDR1 SNHLY, CDR2 FYNNEI. The CDR3 is 15 residues long. The CDR3 coding sequence is TGTGCCAGCAGTCCACGGACGCTAGCCAAAAACATTCAGTACTTC. Translating gives CASSPRTLAKNIQYF.

The J gene is TRBJ2-1, the V gene TRBV14, with TRBD2 matching over 11 bases. Germline loops: CDR1 SGHDN, CDR2 FVKESK. This CDR3 spans 17 amino acids. V was pared by 0 bases and J by 7 bases, with 8 bases of the junction left unmatched. DNA of the CDR3: TGTGCCAGCAGCCAAGAGGTCCTAGCGGGGGGCACGAATGAGCAGTTCTTC. Translated, it gives CASSQEVLAGGTNEQFF.

This clone was counted between two and nine times. The chain uses TRBV9 and TRBJ2-7; tentatively, D is TRBD1 (5 bases). The CDR3 consists of 13 residues. V gave up 0 bases and J gave up 3 bases, with 7 bases separating them. CDR1 SGDLS and CDR2 YYNGEE come from the germline V gene. CDR3 bases: TGTGCCAGCAGCGTAGGACAGAACTACGAGCAGTACTTC. Residues: CASSVGQNYEQYF.

The chain employs TRBV5-1 and TRBJ2-5, with D possibly matching TRBD2 (7 bases). The germline V gene encodes CDR1 SGHRS and CDR2 YFSETQ. There are 13 residues in the CDR3. Deletions cut 5 bases from V and 5 bases from J, with 13 bases between. The CDR3 here is CASREQGGETQYF. The CDR3 bases are TGCGCCAGCAGGGAACAGGGAGGGGAGACCCAGTACTTC. Full variable domain (remainder filled in from reference TRBV5-1 and TRBJ2-5): KAGVTQTPRYLIKTRGQQVTLSCSPISGHRSVSWYQQTPGQGLQFLFEYFSETQRNKGNFPGRFSGRQFSNSRSEMNVSTLELGDSALYLCASREQGGETQYFGPGTRLLVL.

In its sample, this clone ranks as medium-sized. The chain has TRBV5-5 and TRBJ1-5; no reliable D call. V was clipped by 4 bases and J by 4 bases, with 9 bases between them. There are 13 residues in the CDR3. The germline V gene has CDR1 SGHKS and CDR2 YYEKEE (reference sequence). In DNA form, the CDR3 reads TGTGCCAGCAGCCAACTTTGGAATCAGCCCCAGCATTTT. Protein product: CASSQLWNQPQHF.

The sample holds a few counts of this clone. The chain recombines TRBV14 with TRBJ2-7, with a possible D match to TRBD1 (5 bases). Germline V gene data show CDR1 as SGHDN and CDR2 as FVKESK. V lost 5 bases and J 0 bases, leaving 17 bases between the germline ends. CDR3 length equals 16 residues. CDR3 DNA sequence: TGTGCCAGCAGCAAGCCCGGCAGGGCACCCTCCTACGAGCAGTACTTC. Amino acids: CASSKPGRAPSYEQYF.

The J gene is TRBJ2-1, the V gene TRBV18; D is unclear. The ends were cut back, 2 bases at V and 0 bases at J, with 8 bases in the middle. The CDR3 length is 15 residues. Germline CDR1 reads KGHSH; CDR2 reads LQKENI. The CDR3 bases are TGTGCCAGCTCACCAGAGTCGAGCTCCTACAATGAGCAGTTCTTC. Its protein is CASSPESSSYNEQFF.

The chain uses TRBV18 and TRBJ2-7; a possible D gene is TRBD2 (6 bases). The CDR3 has 14 amino acids. CDR1 is KGHSH, CDR2 LQKENI, per germline. Trimming left V 2 bases short and J 6 bases short, with 14 bases between. CDR3 DNA sequence: TGTGCCAGCTCACCAACGGCGGGGAGAGTCGAGCAGTACTTC. Its translation is CASSPTAGRVEQYF.

This chain links TRBV28 with TRBJ2-6, with TRBD1 matching over 7 bases. V gave up 6 bases and J gave up 18 bases; unmatched junction bases: 17. CDR1 and CDR2 from the germline V gene are MDHEN and SYDVKM. The CDR3 runs to 14 residues. The CDR3 sequence: CASSPSGQWERGTF. The CDR3 nucleotides are TGTGCCAGCAGCCCTTCGGGACAGTGGGAAAGAGGGACTTTC.

The chain uses TRBV18 and TRBJ2-1; TRBD1 is a possible D gene (6 bases). This CDR3 is 15 amino acids long. CDR1 is KGHSH and CDR2 is LQKENI in the germline V gene. V was pared by 5 bases and J by 2 bases, with 13 bases between. The CDR3 is CASSTRTAAYNEQFF. The DNA of the CDR3 is TGTGCCAGCTCAACTCGGACAGCGGCCTACAATGAGCAGTTCTTC.

V is TRBV9 and J is TRBJ2-7; 11 nucleotides line up with TRBD2. The CDR3 is 14 residues long. V lost 3 bases to trimming and J lost 6 bases; unmatched junction nucleotides: 5. Germline loops: CDR1 SGDLS, CDR2 YYNGEE. This chain's CDR3 is CASSGLAGGAEQYF. CDR3 in DNA: TGTGCCAGCAGCGGCCTAGCGGGAGGAGCCGAGCAGTACTTC. Together with reference TRBV9 and TRBJ2-7, the CDR3 gives the full variable domain: DSGVTQTPKHLITATGQRVTLRCSPRSGDLSVYWYQQSLDQGLQFLIQYYNGEERAKGNILERFSAQQFPDLHSELNLSSLELGDSALYFCASSGLAGGAEQYFGPGTRLTVT.

The chain joins TRBV28 to TRBJ2-5; D gene ambiguous. V was cut by 2 bases and J by 7 bases, with 5 bases left in between. Germline lookup yields CDR1 MDHEN and CDR2 SYDVKM. The CDR3 consists of 11 residues. Here the CDR3 reads CASSLVWTQYF. CDR3 sequence (DNA): TGTGCCAGCAGTTTAGTCTGGACCCAGTACTTC.

V and J are TRBV4-2 and TRBJ2-2; 11 bases align to TRBD2. V was clipped by 0 bases and J by 4 bases; unmatched bases: 4. The germline V gene encodes CDR1 LGHNA and CDR2 YNFKEQ. The CDR3 has 17 amino acids. CDR3 nucleotide sequence: TGTGCCAGCAGCCAAGAACGACTAGCGGGACCCACCGGGGAGCTGTTTTTT. Translation: CASSQERLAGPTGELFF.

V is TRBV6-6 and J is TRBJ2-7; weak D call: TRBD2 (5 bases). The CDR3 has 13 amino acids. Trimming shortened V by 2 bases and J by 3 bases, and 8 bases separated the two germline ends. CDR1 is MNHNY and CDR2 is SVGAGI in the germline V gene (reference sequence). The CDR3 loop is CASSYPLGYEQYF. CDR3 bases: TGTGCCAGCAGTTACCCACTAGGCTACGAGCAGTACTTC.

This clone was detected only once. The chain employs TRBV15 and TRBJ1-2; D is perhaps TRBD1 (5 bases). Germline lookup yields CDR1 LNHNV and CDR2 YYDKDF (reference sequence). The V gene lost 1 base and the J gene lost 2 bases, with 11 bases spanning the gap. This CDR3 contains 15 residues. CDR3 in amino acids: CATSRGGVKNYGYTF. The CDR3, as DNA: TGTGCCACCAGCAGAGGGGGGGTTAAAAACTATGGCTACACCTTC.

This clone was seen more than once but under ten times. The genes are TRBV5-1 and TRBJ2-5; no definite D call. This CDR3 spans 14 amino acids. With 0 bases removed from V and 2 bases from J, the gap between germline ends came to 8 bases. CDR1 is SGHRS and CDR2 is YFSETQ in the germline V gene. The CDR3 DNA follows: TGCGCCAGCAGCTTGGCGGCACCTCAAGAGACCCAGTACTTC. This gives the protein CASSLAAPQETQYF.

This clone showed up just a few times. The chain has TRBV18 and TRBJ1-1; weak D call: TRBD1 (5 bases). The CDR3 covers 11 residues. V was pared by 3 bases and J by 8 bases, with 7 bases between. Germline lookup yields CDR1 KGHSH and CDR2 LQKENI. In nucleotides, the CDR3 is TGTGCCAGCTCACCTAAGGGGGAAGCTTTCTTT. Encoded protein: CASSPKGEAFF.

The gene calls are TRBV5-1 and TRBJ1-4; a weak D match, TRBD1 (5 bases). The V end lost 5 bases, the J end lost 5 bases, and 10 bases lay between the germline ends. Germline V CDR1 and CDR2: SGHRS, YFSETQ. The CDR3 extends over 13 amino acids. The CDR3 loop is CASRRDPNEKLFF. CDR3 DNA sequence: TGCGCCAGCAGGAGGGACCCAAATGAAAAACTGTTTTTT.

By sample share, this clone is medium-sized. The gene calls are TRBV9 and TRBJ2-5, with D perhaps matching TRBD2 (6 bases). The CDR3 covers 17 residues. Trimming took 3 bases from V and 2 from J, leaving 20 bases between them. CDR1 SGDLS and CDR2 YYNGEE come from the germline V gene. CDR3 nucleotides: TGTGCCAGCAGCGCCACAGTTACGGGGGTCGGTCAAGAGACCCAGTACTTC. This encodes CASSATVTGVGQETQYF.

This clone has only a few counts. The V call is TRBV6-5, the J call TRBJ2-2, with D perhaps matching TRBD2 (6 bases). Germline loops: CDR1 MNHEY, CDR2 SVGAGI. This CDR3 has 16 amino acids. V lost 3 bases and J lost 4, with 15 bases in between. CDR3 DNA: TGTGCCAGCAGTTATGATTGGGGGGTCAGCACCGGGGAGCTGTTTTTT. Amino acids: CASSYDWGVSTGELFF.

In this sample, this clone turned up a few times. This rearrangement joins TRBV7-4 to TRBJ2-7, with TRBD1 matching 9 bases. This CDR3 is 18 amino acids long. The ends lost 1 base at V and 1 base at J; junction bases unmatched: 11. Germline V gene lookup returns CDR1 SGHVT and CDR2 SQSDAQ. CDR3 sequence: CASSLGQGDQRISYEQYF. CDR3 DNA: TGTGCCAGCAGCTTAGGACAGGGGGACCAGCGGATTTCCTACGAGCAGTACTTC.

This chain links TRBV5-8 with TRBJ1-3; D remains ambiguous. The CDR3 has 12 amino acids. Germline V gene sequence: CDR1 SGHTS, CDR2 YDEGEE. Trimming removed 6 bases at V and 6 bases at J, with 10 bases between. The CDR3 DNA follows: TGTGCCAGCAATGGCAGACTAAACACCATATATTTT. Amino acid sequence: CASNGRLNTIYF.

This clone has a single count. This chain joins TRBV25-1 and TRBJ2-7; TRBD2 agrees at 10 bases. The junction had 8 bases not matched to a gene; V was cut back by 3 bases and J by 3 bases. The CDR3 length is 16 residues. Germline V lookup: CDR1 MGHDK, CDR2 SYGVNS. DNA for the CDR3: TGTGCCAGCAGTGATACAGCTAGCGGGAGTATCTACGAGCAGTACTTC. As protein: CASSDTASGSIYEQYF.

The rearrangement joins TRBV11-2 to TRBJ2-1, with D perhaps TRBD1 or TRBD2 (5 bases each). Trimming took 5 bases from V and 9 from J, leaving 17 bases between them. The CDR3 contains 14 residues. CDR1 is SGHAT, CDR2 FQNNGV, per germline. The CDR3 region is CASSPGTPSIEQFF. The CDR3 coding sequence is TGTGCCAGCAGCCCCGGGACCCCGTCAATTGAGCAGTTCTTC.